What follows are 9 T cell receptor beta chains derived from one specimen sequenced in a study of blood T cells in healthy people across ages. Primers used in a second PCR of roughly 7 to 12 cycles were a sample-barcoded 5' primer and a J-beta primer mix. TCRdb itself ran the 5' RACE reads through MiXCR, one entry per CDR3 protein. The sample has about 1.6 million distinct CDR3 sequences; about 35% are singletons. Sequencing was done on a sample of blood. These TCRs come from a woman in her twenties or thirties in good health.

The V call is TRBV10-3, the J call TRBJ2-3; 9 nucleotides match TRBD2. Germline-derived CDR1 and CDR2 are ENHRY and SYGVKD. With 8 bases clipped from V and 6 bases from J, the junction kept 21 bases outside the gene matches. This CDR3 region has 18 residues. The CDR3 here is CAIGPYTEAGGTWDTQYF. Written as DNA, the CDR3 is TGTGCCATCGGCCCCTATACAGAAGCGGGAGGTACCTGGGATACGCAGTATTTT.

The chain is built from TRBV27 and TRBJ2-5, with TRBD1 identical over 8 bases. CDR1 and CDR2 (germline): MNHEY, SMNVEV (reference sequence). V was pared by 2 bases and J by 4 bases, with 6 bases of the junction left unmatched. The CDR3 length is 15 residues. The CDR3 DNA reads TGTGCCAGCAGTTTAACAGGGGGAGTTTCAGAGACCCAGTACTTC. It specifies CASSLTGGVSETQYF.

The chain combines TRBV15 with TRBJ2-2; either TRBD1 or TRBD2 may supply D (6 bases each). Trimming cost V 1 base and J 4 bases, with 25 bases left between them. The CDR3 totals 20 residues. The germline gives CDR1 LNHNV, CDR2 YYDKDF (reference sequence). CDR3 coding DNA: TGTGCCACCAGCAGAGGTGGCGGCAGGGGAGGAAGACGGATCACCGGGGAGCTGTTTTTT. This gives the protein CATSRGGGRGGRRITGELFF.

This clonotype occurred once. The gene calls are TRBV18 and TRBJ1-1, with TRBD1 matching 7 bases. The CDR3 has 15 amino acids. Germline assignment: CDR1 KGHSH and CDR2 LQKENI. J lost 1 base, V lost 6 bases, and 8 bases had no gene match. The CDR3 DNA sequence: TGTGCCAGCTCGCAGGGACAGCTAAAGAACACTGAAGCTTTCTTT. Its translation: CASSQGQLKNTEAFF.

This clonotype turned up a few times. This rearrangement joins TRBV5-1 to TRBJ2-1; TRBD2 agrees at 8 bases. From germline, CDR1 is SGHRS and CDR2 YFSETQ. The CDR3 totals 16 residues. Trimming took 4 bases from V and 7 from J; bases not matched to a gene: 13. Here the CDR3 DNA reads TGCGCCAGCAGCGTCGGTAGCGGGACCTTGCGGAATGAGCAGTTCTTC. Its translation: CASSVGSGTLRNEQFF. The entire variable domain, with the rest obtained from reference TRBV5-1 and TRBJ2-1, is as follows: KAGVTQTPRYLIKTRGQQVTLSCSPISGHRSVSWYQQTPGQGLQFLFEYFSETQRNKGNFPGRFSGRQFSNSRSEMNVSTLELGDSALYLCASSVGSGTLRNEQFFGPGTRLTVL.

With regard to this clonotype: At one end, the junction sequence differs from germline, possibly due to a read error. The J gene is TRBJ1-2, the V gene TRBV4-1; 11 nucleotides line up with TRBD1. CDR3 length: 15 amino acids. Germline CDR1 is MGHRA and CDR2 is YSYEKL. The CDR3 DNA is TGCGCCAGCAGCCAAGGGACAGGGGGCGCCGGTGGCTACTCCTTC. Its translation is CASSQGTGGAGGYSF.

The genes are TRBV7-2 and TRBJ1-6, with TRBD1 as a possible D gene (6 bases). Trimming stripped 5 bases from V and 4 bases from J, with 9 bases between. CDR1 SGHTA and CDR2 FQGNSA come from the germline V gene. CDR3 length equals 14 residues. The CDR3, as DNA: TGTGCCAGCAGCCGCGGACAGTATAATTCACCCCTCCACTTT. As protein: CASSRGQYNSPLHF.

The chain joins TRBV6-5 to TRBJ2-7; TRBD1 agrees at 10 bases. Trimming at V came to 1 base and at J to 4 bases, leaving 1 base not matched to a gene. There are 14 residues in the CDR3. Germline CDR1 MNHEY, CDR2 SVGAGI. CDR3 amino acids: CASSYWDRGYEQYF. Here the CDR3 DNA reads TGTGCCAGCAGTTACTGGGACAGGGGATACGAGCAGTACTTC.

V gene TRBV20-1 combines with J gene TRBJ1-2, with no clear D. CDR3 length: 10 residues. Trimming pared 6 bases from V and 7 bases from J, leaving 9 bases between. Germline V gene data show CDR1 as DFQATT and CDR2 as SNEGSKA (reference sequence). The CDR3 is CSAKLSGYTF. Written as DNA, the CDR3 is TGCAGTGCCAAACTGAGTGGCTACACCTTC.